This T cell receptor (beta chain) originates from a study of blood T cell repertoires in COVID-19. This clone came up once. CDR3 length: 16 amino acids. Trimming removed 4 bases from V and 0 bases from J; junction bases left unmatched: 7. CDR1 is LGHDT, CDR2 YNNKEL, per germline (reference sequence). Data came from immunoSEQ multiplex PCR; TCRdb stores just in-frame clones and leaves some out. This table holds tens of thousands of clones, roughly 96% found once. Sample: peripheral blood. The rearrangement links TRBV3-1 (or the pseudogene TRBV3-2) to TRBJ2-3; 7 bases map to TRBD2. The source of this sequence is a human donor with active COVID-19. The donor label of this sample is uncertain. CDR3 region: CASSLLSGKSTDTQYF. DNA for the CDR3: TGTGCCAGCAGCCTTTTAAGCGGGAAAAGCACAGATACGCAGTATTTT.